These 18 T cell receptor beta chains were all obtained from the same sample, sequenced in a study of blood T cells in healthy people across ages. A second roughly 7 to 11 cycle PCR used barcoded and J-beta primers. Each CDR3 protein gets one entry after TCRdb re-called the 5' RACE reads with MiXCR. The table lists 540,000 or so distinct CDR3 sequences, 47% of them singletons. The sample consisted of blood. The receptors here all came from a man older than 75 in good health.

V usage is TRBV5-1 and J usage is TRBJ2-1; a possible D gene is TRBD1 (5 bases). Germline V gene data show CDR1 as SGHRS and CDR2 as YFSETQ. CDR3 length: 15 residues. Trimming pared 2 bases from V and 1 base from J, leaving 10 bases between. The CDR3 is CASSFDSPSYNEQFF. As DNA, the CDR3 is TGCGCCAGCAGCTTTGACAGTCCTTCCTACAATGAGCAGTTCTTC.

The J gene is TRBJ1-4, the V gene TRBV20-1; TRBD1 aligns across 8 bases. Germline loops: CDR1 DFQATT, CDR2 SNEGSKA (reference sequence). The junction had 5 bases not matched to a gene; V was cut back by 3 bases and J by 8 bases. The CDR3 is made up of 13 amino acids. In DNA, the CDR3 is TGCAGTGCTAGTTCAGGGGGCCGAGAAAAACTGTTTTTT. This encodes CSASSGGREKLFF.

In its sample, this clonotype was seen a few times. This chain joins TRBV28 and TRBJ2-5; the D gene is possibly TRBD2 (6 bases). Trimming stripped 0 bases from V and 3 bases from J, with 11 bases between. Germline V lookup: CDR1 MDHEN, CDR2 SYDVKM. The CDR3 is 15 amino acids. The CDR3 DNA sequence: TGTGCCAGCAGTTTATGGGGCGGGGTTGAAGAGACCCAGTACTTC. Protein: CASSLWGGVEETQYF.

The J gene is TRBJ2-1, the V gene TRBV9, with 9 bases identical to TRBD1. V lost 0 bases and J lost 9; bases outside the gene matches: 7. The CDR3 length is 15 residues. Germline V gene sequence: CDR1 SGDLS, CDR2 YYNGEE. The CDR3 nucleotides read TGTGCCAGCAGCGTAGTCACAGGGGGCTTGGGTGAGCAGTTCTTC. This codes for CASSVVTGGLGEQFF.

The genes are TRBV27 and TRBJ1-4, with D unclear. V was pared by 8 bases and J by 7 bases, with 14 bases between. This CDR3 comprises 13 residues. CDR1 MNHEY and CDR2 SMNVEV come from the germline V gene (reference sequence). CDR3 DNA sequence: TGTGCCAGCTCCCACCGACTAGGTGAAAAACTGTTTTTT. This encodes CASSHRLGEKLFF. Looking up the rest from reference TRBV27 and TRBJ1-4 gives the full variable domain: EAQVTQNPRYLITVTGKKLTVTCSQNMNHEYMSWYRQDPGLGLRQIYYSMNVEVTDKGDVPEGYKVSRKEKRNFPLILESPSPNQTSLYFCASSHRLGEKLFFGSGTQLSVL.

This clonotype was recorded once. J is TRBJ2-7 and V is TRBV18, with D tentatively TRBD2 (5 bases). The CDR3 is made up of 12 amino acids. V was pared by 1 base and J by 8 bases, with 9 bases between. From germline, CDR1 is KGHSH and CDR2 LQKENI. The CDR3 region is CASSPLGGKQYF. CDR3 nucleotide sequence: TGTGCCAGCTCACCACTTGGAGGCAAGCAGTACTTC.

The CDR3 protein is CASTVDRSSTQYF. The DNA of the CDR3 is TGTGCCAGCACCGTGGACCGTTCCTCGACGCAGTACTTC. The gene calls are TRBV27 and TRBJ2-7; D not resolved. The V and J ends lost 7 bases and 9 bases respectively, with 19 bases between them. Germline V CDR1 and CDR2: MNHEY, SMNVEV (reference sequence). The CDR3 totals 13 residues.

The V gene is TRBV7-6, the J gene TRBJ2-7; the D call may be TRBD1 or TRBD2 (5 bases each). Germline V lookup: CDR1 SGHVS, CDR2 FNYEAQ. The CDR3 spans 16 residues. V lost 5 bases and J lost 0, with 17 bases in between. CDR3 sequence reads: CASSPPRDGPSYEQYF. CDR3 DNA: TGTGCCAGCAGCCCCCCCCGGGACGGTCCCTCCTACGAGCAGTACTTC.

In DNA, the CDR3 is TGCAGTGCTAGTCGGCCCACGAACACCGGGGAGCTGTTTTTT. Protein product: CSASRPTNTGELFF. V gene TRBV20-1 combines with J gene TRBJ2-2; D uncertain. This CDR3 has 14 residues. Per germline, CDR1 DFQATT and CDR2 SNEGSKA (reference sequence). The V gene lost 3 bases and the J gene lost 0 bases, with 8 bases spanning the gap.

The chain uses TRBV5-1 and TRBJ1-1; D gene uncertain. Germline assignment: CDR1 SGHRS and CDR2 YFSETQ. The CDR3 runs 15 residues. Trimming pared 0 bases from V and 4 bases from J, leaving 13 bases between. The CDR3 DNA reads TGCGCCAGCAGCTTGGCCGGTGCAGTTGGCACTGAAGCTTTCTTT. This gives the protein CASSLAGAVGTEAFF.

This clonotype has just a few counts. This chain links TRBV27 with TRBJ1-5; the match to TRBD1 covers 10 bases. The J segment lost 6 bases and the V segment lost 4 bases, leaving 3 bases of the junction unmatched. Germline values: CDR1 MNHEY, CDR2 SMNVEV (reference sequence). This CDR3 spans 14 amino acids. The CDR3 loop reads CASSSRDRGQPQHF. Written as DNA, the CDR3 is TGTGCCAGCAGTTCCCGGGACAGGGGTCAGCCCCAGCATTTT.

The rearrangement links TRBV20-1 to TRBJ2-5; 8 bases match TRBD2. CDR3 size: 15 residues. Germline-derived CDR1 and CDR2 are DFQATT and SNEGSKA (reference sequence). The junction had 13 bases not matched to a gene; V was cut back by 6 bases and J by 4 bases. Here the CDR3 DNA reads TGCAGTGCCTACTCGGGGGGGGCCCCCTCAGAGACCCAGTACTTC. Protein sequence: CSAYSGGAPSETQYF.

In its sample, this clonotype was seen many times. The genes are TRBV6-6 and TRBJ1-6; 7 bases are a match to TRBD1. CDR1 and CDR2 (germline): MNHNY, SVGAGI (reference sequence). This CDR3 contains 16 residues. V was clipped by 5 bases and J by 9 bases; unmatched bases: 13. As DNA, the CDR3 is TGTGCCAGCAGTACAGGGGAATGGGGGATAGTTTCACCCCTCCACTTT. It codes for CASSTGEWGIVSPLHF.

This clonotype has a single count. The J gene is TRBJ2-1, the V gene TRBV27; weak D call: TRBD2 (5 bases). Trimming shortened V by 4 bases and J by 6 bases, and 19 bases separated the two germline ends. The CDR3 length is 16 residues. Germline CDR1 and CDR2: MNHEY and SMNVEV (reference sequence). CDR3 protein: CASSSRATRGSNEQFF. The CDR3 DNA sequence: TGTGCCAGCAGTTCCCGTGCTACTCGAGGGAGCAATGAGCAGTTCTTC.

This chain joins TRBV20-1 and TRBJ1-6; 7 bases align to TRBD1. The germline V gene encodes CDR1 DFQATT and CDR2 SNEGSKA (reference sequence). The CDR3 totals 14 residues. V was clipped by 1 base and J by 9 bases; unmatched bases: 6. CDR3 protein: CSARVGGAGSPLHF. In nucleotides, the CDR3 is TGCAGTGCTAGAGTAGGGGGCGCGGGTTCACCCCTCCACTTT.

J is TRBJ2-1 and V is TRBV18; 7 nucleotides align to TRBD1. The CDR3 runs 15 residues. V gave up 4 bases and J gave up 7 bases; unmatched junction bases: 10. Germline V CDR1 and CDR2: KGHSH, LQKENI. The CDR3 sequence: CASSRITGAGNEQFF. In DNA form, the CDR3 reads TGTGCCAGCTCACGAATAACAGGGGCGGGTAATGAGCAGTTCTTC.

The V and J genes are TRBV7-2 and TRBJ2-3; TRBD1 might be the D (5 bases). The CDR3 contains 15 residues. V gave up 2 bases and J gave up 6 bases, with 15 bases separating them. Germline V lookup: CDR1 SGHTA, CDR2 FQGNSA. The CDR3 region has the DNA TGTGCCAGCAGCTTAACGGCAGGGCCCTCGGATACGCAGTATTTT. This encodes CASSLTAGPSDTQYF. Looking up the rest from reference TRBV7-2 and TRBJ2-3 gives the full variable domain: GAGVSQSPSNKVTEKGKDVELRCDPISGHTALYWYRQSLGQGLEFLIYFQGNSAPDKSGLPSDRFSAERTGGSVSTLTIQRTQQEDSAVYLCASSLTAGPSDTQYFGPGTRLTVL.

The J gene is TRBJ2-2, the V gene TRBV3-1; 10 nucleotides agree with TRBD2. Germline CDR1 reads LGHDT; CDR2 reads YNNKEL (reference sequence). The CDR3 has 17 residues. V was pared by 3 bases and J by 6 bases, with 10 bases of the junction left unmatched. The DNA for the CDR3 is TGTGCCAGCAGCCAGATATGGCTAGCGGGAGCGGCCGGGGAGCTGTTTTTT. Translating gives CASSQIWLAGAAGELFF.